This is a list of T cell receptor beta chains from one sample in a study of shared clonotypes between healthy human individuals. This table comes from immunoSEQ multiplex PCR, and its TCRdb copy is limited to in-frame clones, with some not included. The table shows around 1.9 million clones, with approximately 94% occurring only once. Source material: naive CD8+ T cells from PBMCs. These receptors came from a man aged 18 to 29 in good health. Some clones in this sample may be carry-over from other donors' samples. Both conserved end residues are part of each CDR3.

v_gene	j_gene	CDR3aa
TRBV28	TRBJ2-5	CASSLVRMGETQYF
TRBV27	TRBJ2-7	CASSLKGSYYEQYF
TRBV4-1	TRBJ2-1	CASSQELPGSYNEQFF
TRBV29-1	TRBJ2-5	CSAFPFSQETQYF
TRBV7-9	NA	CATTDGWGEQYF
TRBV7-9	TRBJ2-5	CASSFDWETQYF
TRBV7-9	TRBJ2-3	CASSLGLIWEEQYF
TRBV4-2	TRBJ2-7	CASRRESTYEQYF
TRBV7-9	TRBJ2-1	CASSPRVARGDEQFF
TRBV4-1	TRBJ2-1	CASSQDRGRSNEQFF
TRBV9	TRBJ2-7	CASSVGTGTDEQYF
TRBV28	TRBJ1-5	CASSLTGWEQPQHF
TRBV19	TRBJ2-1	CATERDSGRDEQFF
TRBV5-1	TRBJ2-7	CASSHEGQRYYEQYF
TRBV7-9	TRBJ1-2	CASSSNGYGYTF
TRBV6-5	NA	CASSYGGDLSYEQYF
TRBV5-1	TRBJ2-7	CASGDSRSYEQYF
TRBV7-9	TRBJ2-1	CASSLGETAEQFF
TRBV4-1	TRBJ1-2	CASSQMTGKLEGYTF
TRBV6-6	TRBJ1-1	CASTQGGNTEAFF
TRBV9	TRBJ2-1	CASSVEDTKGLNEQFF
TRBV25-1	TRBJ2-1	CASNNRASADHYNEQFF
TRBV29-1	TRBJ1-1	CSVAGGRQGRTEAFF
TRBV7-9	TRBJ1-1	CASSPSGRDEAFF
TRBV14	TRBJ2-2	CASSQYGHFANTGELFF
TRBV15	TRBJ1-3	CATSRTHGSSGNTIYF
TRBV19	TRBJ2-2	CASSRPTGEVNTGELFF
TRBV27	TRBJ2-3	CASSGVLTPVQYF
TRBV19	TRBJ2-1	CASSPGTGGDYEQFF
TRBV6-5	TRBJ2-1	CASSLDRSAYNEQFF
TRBV9	TRBJ1-2	CASSSRSYRREGTVDYGYTF
TRBV28	TRBJ2-1	CASSLRDLYSYNEQFF